The present T cell receptor (beta chain) was sequenced within a study of Ad26.COV2.S vaccination and SARS-CoV-2 variants (dated by TCRdb to the early 2020s). Context from the whole study: Vaccine-arm donors came from COV1001, a multicentre, randomized, double-blind, placebo-controlled phase I-IIa trial of Ad26.COV2.S in healthy adults. Dosing of Ad26.COV2.S was intramuscular, at either 5x10^10 or 1x10^11 viral particles, delivered as one shot or as two shots spaced 56 days apart. The specificity and breadth of SARS-CoV-2-reactive T cell receptors after Ad26.COV2.S vaccination were assessed by TCRbeta repertoire sequencing. A total of roughly 30 samples were included in the TCR-sequenced set, comprising around 20 Ad26.COV2.S vaccine recipients, 5 placebo recipients and 8 SARS-CoV-2 convalescent individuals. Trial participants were randomized into five groups of five: low-dose or high-dose Ad26.COV2.S given once or twice, or placebo on both occasions. Throughout the experiments and outcome assessment, investigators stayed blinded to trial group allocation. The full study reports these points: Comparing responses between vaccine doses or regimens was not something the study was powered to do. Higher spike-specific TCR breadth was observed in Ad26.COV2.S recipients than in placebo recipients (P = 0.0014). After vaccination, spike-specific CD8+ and CD4+ T cell responses were reported to show substantial breadth. Vaccine and placebo recipients had similar non-spike TCR breadth, a finding consistent with the vaccine containing only spike. The authors noted that total T cell responses may have been underestimated by the TCR breadth and depth analyses.

About this clone: Which antigen it targets is not known. Base qualities are not at hand, and no much larger clone is one base apart.

The immunoSEQ Assay was used to sequence TCRbeta CDR3 regions. After extraction, genomic DNA underwent amplification by bias-controlled multiplex PCR, followed by high-throughput sequencing. The original methods were these. Collapsing and filtering of sequences were performed to quantify the absolute abundance of each unique TCRbeta CDR3 region. T cell fraction was estimated by normalization of TCRbeta template counts to usable DNA, with usable DNA being measured through amplification of reference genes present in all nucleated cells. Repertoire TCRs were annotated as SARS-CoV-2-specific by exact matching of V gene, CDR3 amino acid sequence and J gene to a known reactive TCR set. MIRA supplied the reference SARS-CoV-2 TCR set, which was filtered for enrichment in COVID-19-positive ImmuneCODE repertoires so that public or cross-reactive TCRs were removed. Using the MIRA antigens, annotated TCRs were further analysed by specific ORF or by position within an ORF. Depth was the summed frequency of annotated unique rearrangements, while breadth was defined as annotated unique rearrangements over total unique productive rearrangements. TCR breadth was compared between groups using two-sided Wilcoxon rank-sum tests. This is the immuneACCESS table as TCRdb keeps it, with only in-frame sequences that have V and J called. A part of the clones is gone; compared with another copy, unresolved V genes explain less than half, and the rest is unexplained. That table gives V, J and clone size, and the DNA gave D and trimming. The sample yields about 400,000 clones; about 89% were counted once. The ten biggest clones cover approximately 1.9% of the sample.

According to the study, the label for this sample's treatment or condition signals: over 15 received Ad26.COV2.S at low or high dose, single or two shots; about 5 received placebo; per-sample allocation not given. Repertoires of vaccine and placebo recipients were sequenced from samples taken on day 63 after the first injection. Between 29 July and 7 August 2020, Cohort 1b enrolled around 24 adults aged 18-55 years at one site in Boston, USA. Ad26.COV2.S was a replication-incompetent adenovirus type 26 vector that expressed a prefusion-stabilized SARS-CoV-2 spike protein derived from the original Wuhan strain. The CDR1 and CDR2 encoded by the germline V gene are KGHSH and LQKENI. Trimming takes 1 base from V and 0 bases from J, and the germline ends sit 11 bases apart. Spanning cysteine to phenylalanine, the CDR3 consists of 16 amino acids. Kept here is only the CDR3 DNA, which spans 48 bases and is read in frame from base 1.

The chain is assembled from TRBV18 and TRBJ2-3; 5 matching bases give a weak D call of TRBD1. Sample: peripheral blood, taken in a trial of Ad26.COV2.S vaccine versus placebo. This clonotype was sampled from a person between 18 and 59 years old who received the Ad26.COV2.S COVID-19 vaccine or a placebo. The nucleotides are TGTGCCAGCTCACCACAGGACACCGCTAGCACAGATACGCAGTATTTT. Its protein product is CASSPQDTASTDTQYF.